Listed here are 22 T cell receptor beta chains from one sample, sequenced in a study of T cells in Graves' hyperthyroidism and ophthalmopathy. The TCR beta CDR3 regions underwent amplification using RNA transcripts as the source. When the TCR CDR3 underwent first-round RT-PCR, the HTBI primer set was used. TCRdb called the multiplex PCR reads again in MiXCR, with one record for every CDR3 protein. The table records some 180,000 distinct CDR3 sequences, approximately 15% of them present only once. Sequences were obtained from blood. Source of these receptors: a woman in her forties or fifties with Graves' hyperthyroidism.

Ten or more counts support this clonotype. V and J are TRBV10-2 and TRBJ2-5; the D gene is possibly TRBD2 (6 bases). With 8 bases removed from V and 4 bases from J, the gap between germline ends came to 20 bases. The CDR3 is made up of 15 amino acids. Germline assignment: CDR1 WSHSY and CDR2 SAAADI. The CDR3 loop reads CASGERLVTSETQYF. The CDR3 DNA is TGCGCCAGCGGGGAGCGACTAGTCACTTCAGAGACCCAGTACTTC.

This clonotype occurred many times. The chain joins TRBV25-1 to TRBJ2-3, with 8 bases matching TRBD1. The trim removed 6 bases at V and 7 bases at J, leaving 12 bases unmatched. Germline V lookup: CDR1 MGHDK, CDR2 SYGVNS. The CDR3 extends over 15 amino acids. In DNA form, the CDR3 reads TGTGCCAGCAGCAATTCCGGGACAGGACAAAATACGCAGTATTTT. Its protein product is CASSNSGTGQNTQYF.

This clonotype was counted only a few times. This chain joins TRBV4-3 and TRBJ2-6, with 8 bases lining up with TRBD1. CDR3 length: 18 residues. V dropped 2 bases and J dropped 2; count of bases not matched to a gene: 8. Germline assignment: CDR1 LGHNA and CDR2 YSLEER. CDR3 coding DNA: TGCGCCAGCAGCCAAATGAGGACAGGGTCTACTGGGGCCAACGTCCTGACTTTC. It encodes CASSQMRTGSTGANVLTF.

This clonotype was picked up a small number of times. This sequence joins TRBV9 and TRBJ2-7, with D possibly TRBD2 on 6 matching bases. The length of the CDR3 is 13 residues. In germline, CDR1 is SGDLS, CDR2 YYNGEE. With 5 bases removed from V and 6 bases from J, the gap between germline ends came to 15 bases. The CDR3 loop reads CASSFPGGSEQYF. The CDR3 nucleotides read TGTGCCAGCAGTTTTCCCGGGGGAAGCGAGCAGTACTTC.

The rearrangement joins TRBV19 to TRBJ1-4; D gene ambiguous. Trimming stripped 7 bases from V and 8 bases from J, with 11 bases between. Germline loops: CDR1 LNHDA, CDR2 SQIVND (reference sequence). The CDR3 loop spans 12 amino acids. CDR3 region: CASTPGDEKLFF. In DNA form, the CDR3 reads TGTGCCAGTACCCCGGGAGACGAAAAACTGTTTTTT.

This clonotype occurred a few times. The chain employs TRBV20-1 and TRBJ1-5; D call uncertain. The CDR3 spans 13 residues. The germline V gene has CDR1 DFQATT and CDR2 SNEGSKA (reference sequence). V shed 2 bases and J shed 4 bases, with 9 bases lying between them. The CDR3 reads CSARPDRNQPQHF. In DNA form, the CDR3 reads TGCAGTGCTAGACCCGACCGGAATCAGCCCCAGCATTTT.

In this sample, this clonotype turned up many times. This chain connects TRBV6-5 to TRBJ1-1; the D gene is possibly TRBD1 (5 bases). The CDR3 extends over 14 amino acids. CDR1 is MNHEY, CDR2 SVGAGI, per germline. The germline V and J ends were trimmed by 0 bases and 1 base, with 6 bases remaining between them. The CDR3 region is CASSYSGGNTEAFF. The CDR3 DNA sequence: TGTGCCAGCAGTTACTCGGGGGGGAACACTGAAGCTTTCTTT.

This clonotype was seen ten or more times. The rearrangement joins TRBV11-2 to TRBJ2-2; 7 nucleotides agree with TRBD1. With V trimmed by 4 bases and J by 1 base, 6 bases remained unmatched. The CDR3 is made up of 16 amino acids. Germline V lookup: CDR1 SGHAT, CDR2 FQNNGV. CDR3 protein: CASSSGTAWNTGELFF. The DNA for the CDR3 is TGTGCCAGCAGCTCCGGGACAGCCTGGAACACCGGGGAGCTGTTTTTT.

The rearrangement joins TRBV7-9 to TRBJ2-3; the D gene is possibly TRBD1 (5 bases). Trimming shortened V by 7 bases and J by 6 bases, and 14 bases separated the two germline ends. The CDR3 spans 13 residues. Germline assignment: CDR1 SEHNR and CDR2 FQNEAQ (reference sequence). This chain's CDR3 is CASTLRKGDTQYF. In nucleotides, the CDR3 is TGTGCCAGCACCCTAAGAAAGGGGGATACGCAGTATTTT.

This clonotype was counted ten times or more. The V and J genes are TRBV6-2 or TRBV6-3 and TRBJ1-2, with D perhaps matching TRBD1 (6 bases). This CDR3 region has 17 residues. Deletions cut 2 bases from V and 2 bases from J, with 18 bases between. The germline gives CDR1 MNHEY, CDR2 SVGEGT. The CDR3 DNA is TGTGCCAGCAGTTACCCACTTCGGGGGGCCCGCAACTATGGCTACACCTTC. As protein: CASSYPLRGARNYGYTF.

This clonotype was seen at least ten times. This chain joins TRBV6-1 and TRBJ2-7; 8 bases align to TRBD1. The CDR3 contains 15 residues. V lost 5 bases, J lost 1 base, and 7 bases stayed unmatched. Germline CDR1 MNHNS, CDR2 SASEGT. The CDR3: CASSTLTGDSYEQYF. CDR3 nucleotides: TGTGCCAGCAGTACTCTGACAGGGGATTCCTACGAGCAGTACTTC.

Many counts were recorded for this clonotype. V and J are TRBV12-3 or TRBV12-4 and TRBJ1-6, with D perhaps TRBD1 (6 bases). V lost 1 base and J 10 bases, leaving 14 bases between the germline ends. There are 15 residues in the CDR3. CDR3 amino acids: CASSLVAGVGSPLHF. The DNA of the CDR3 is TGTGCCAGCAGTTTAGTGGCAGGGGTAGGGTCACCCCTCCACTTT.

At least ten counts were recorded for this clonotype. The chain combines TRBV28 with TRBJ1-5; 7 bases agree with TRBD1. The CDR3 is 14 residues long. Germline CDR1 is MDHEN and CDR2 is SYDVKM. Trimming removed 5 bases from V and 6 bases from J; junction bases left unmatched: 7. The CDR3 DNA reads TGTGCCAGCAGTCCAAGGAACAGGGGTCAGCCCCAGCATTTT. Its protein product is CASSPRNRGQPQHF. Supplemented by reference TRBV28 and TRBJ1-5, the full variable domain reads DVKVTQSSRYLVKRTGEKVFLECVQDMDHENMFWYRQDPGLGLRLIYFSYDVKMKEKGDIPEGYSVSREKKERFSLILESASTNQTSMYLCASSPRNRGQPQHFGDGTRLSIL.

This clonotype was counted ten times or more. This rearrangement joins TRBV24-1 to TRBJ2-5; D possibly corresponds to TRBD2 (7 bases). This CDR3 is 14 amino acids long. Between the trimmed V and J ends, which lost 6 bases and 4 bases, there was a span of 14 bases. Per germline, CDR1 KGHDR and CDR2 SFDVKD. This CDR3 reads CATSPRGGGETQYF. Written as DNA, the CDR3 is TGTGCCACCAGTCCTAGAGGGGGGGGAGAGACCCAGTACTTC.

This clonotype was recorded many times. The V and J genes are TRBV19 and TRBJ1-4, with a weak D call TRBD1 (6 bases). Germline lookup yields CDR1 LNHDA and CDR2 SQIVND (reference sequence). Trimming stripped 6 bases from V and 5 bases from J, with 16 bases between. The CDR3 sequence is 15 residues long. CDR3 nucleotides: TGTGCCAGTAGGGAACCTGGGGGCGGGAATGAAAAACTGTTTTTT. This sequence encodes CASREPGGGNEKLFF.

This clonotype was observed at least ten times. This chain connects TRBV7-2 to TRBJ1-6; the match to TRBD1 covers 10 bases. In germline, CDR1 is SGHTA, CDR2 FQGNSA. V trimming: 7 bases; J trimming: 6 bases; junction bases outside the gene matches: 6. The CDR3 runs 15 residues. The CDR3 nucleotides are TGTGCCAGCAACCCCGGGACAGGGGTTAATTCACCCCTCCACTTT. It encodes CASNPGTGVNSPLHF. Based on the CDR3 plus reference TRBV7-2 and TRBJ1-6, the full variable domain is GAGVSQSPSNKVTEKGKDVELRCDPISGHTALYWYRQSLGQGLEFLIYFQGNSAPDKSGLPSDRFSAERTGGSVSTLTIQRTQQEDSAVYLCASNPGTGVNSPLHFGNGTRLTVT.

In this sample, this clonotype turned up many times. The chain uses TRBV11-3 and TRBJ2-2; 11 bases match TRBD1. With 5 bases clipped from V and 4 bases from J, the junction kept 6 bases outside the gene matches. There are 16 residues in the CDR3. Germline V gene data show CDR1 as SGHNT and CDR2 as YENEEA. The CDR3 region is CASSPRTGGSTGELFF. CDR3 bases: TGTGCCAGCAGCCCCAGGACAGGGGGCAGCACCGGGGAGCTGTTTTTT.

This clonotype was seen repeatedly, ten times or more. The chain is built from TRBV2 and TRBJ2-2, with no clear D. Germline V lookup: CDR1 SNHLY, CDR2 FYNNEI. The germline V and J ends were trimmed by 5 bases and 7 bases, with 8 bases remaining between them. There are 12 residues in the CDR3. The CDR3 here is CASSRMGGELFF. DNA of the CDR3: TGTGCCAGCAGTCGAATGGGCGGGGAGCTGTTTTTT.

This rearrangement joins TRBV29-1 to TRBJ1-2; 10 bases align to TRBD1. Germline assignment: CDR1 SQVTM and CDR2 ANQGSEA. V was clipped by 0 bases and J by 3 bases; unmatched bases: 4. The CDR3 loop spans 15 amino acids. As DNA, the CDR3 is TGCAGCGTTGAAGACCGGGACAGGGGCGACTATGGCTACACCTTC. Its protein product is CSVEDRDRGDYGYTF. The variable domain in full, completed from reference TRBV29-1 and TRBJ1-2, reads SAVISQKPSRDICQRGTSLTIQCQVDSQVTMMFWYRQQPGQSLTLIATANQGSEATYESGFVIDKFPISRPNLTFSTLTVSNMSPEDSSIYLCSVEDRDRGDYGYTFGSGTRLTVV.

This clonotype was observed many times. The rearrangement uses TRBV6-2 or TRBV6-3 and TRBJ2-2; 8 nucleotides line up with TRBD2. CDR1 is MNHEY and CDR2 is SVGEGT in the germline V gene. V dropped 4 bases and J dropped 3; count of bases not matched to a gene: 4. The CDR3 length is 15 residues. The CDR3 reads CASSLVSGDTGELFF. In DNA form, the CDR3 reads TGTGCCAGCAGTTTGGTTAGCGGGGACACCGGGGAGCTGTTTTTT.

CDR3 protein: CASSMGFTGELFF. CDR3 in DNA: TGTGCCAGTAGTATGGGCTTCACCGGGGAGCTGTTTTTT. The chain has TRBV19 and TRBJ2-2; no clear D gene. CDR1 and CDR2 from the germline V gene are LNHDA and SQIVND (reference sequence). The CDR3 is made up of 13 amino acids. V was cut by 3 bases and J by 4 bases, with 6 bases left in between.

CDR3 loop: CASSRPDREAYGYTF. The CDR3, as DNA: TGCGCCAGCAGCCGTCCGGACAGGGAGGCCTATGGCTACACCTTC. The V and J genes are TRBV5-1 and TRBJ1-2; 8 nucleotides line up with TRBD1. The CDR3 consists of 15 residues. CDR1 is SGHRS, CDR2 YFSETQ, per germline. The ends lost 4 bases at V and 4 bases at J; junction bases unmatched: 9. Using reference TRBV5-1 and TRBJ1-2 for the parts outside the CDR3, the full variable domain is KAGVTQTPRYLIKTRGQQVTLSCSPISGHRSVSWYQQTPGQGLQFLFEYFSETQRNKGNFPGRFSGRQFSNSRSEMNVSTLELGDSALYLCASSRPDREAYGYTFGSGTRLTVV.